The T cell receptor beta chain under discussion was sequenced for a study of blood T cells in healthy people across ages. Donation came from healthy Caucasian individuals in Russia who were aged roughly 6 to 95. Researchers collected 7.5 to 10 milliliters of peripheral blood from every single donor. The V and J ends lost 9 bases and 7 bases, in that order; junction bases with no gene match: 11. Germline V gives CDR1 SNHLY, CDR2 FYNNEI. CDR3 length: 13 residues. The second PCR ran about 6 to 12 cycles with a sample-barcoded 5' primer and J-beta primers. Every single cDNA molecule received a tag from a template-switch adaptor with 12 random nucleotides. CDR3-containing paired-end reads numbering at least 2.5 million came from each sample. TCRdb fed the 5' RACE reads into MiXCR, producing one record per CDR3 protein. The sample records over a million distinct CDR3 sequences, about 43% being singletons.

Sequenced input: blood. The chain couples TRBV2 to TRBJ2-7; the match to TRBD1 covers 8 bases. The TCR comes from a woman under 30 in good health. The CDR3 here is CARAGTGGDEQYF. DNA for the CDR3: TGTGCCAGAGCAGGGACAGGCGGCGATGAGCAGTACTTC.